The clone carrying this T cell receptor (beta chain) was counted at least ten times. Its cognate antigen is unknown. This record belongs to a study of T-cell memory formation after mild COVID-19. On the study more broadly: TCR clustering was largely donor specific.

TCR alpha and TCR beta cDNA libraries with sample barcodes and UMIs came from 5'RACE using constant-segment primers. MiXCR, applied by TCRdb to the 5' RACE reads, yields one record per CDR3 protein. The sample includes around 250,000 distinct CDR3 sequences, about a sixth of them seen just once. Study-level results: Prior to infection, memory already included some responding clones, suggesting cross-reactive memory joined. The CD4+ clones that contracted clustered mainly within CM and EM, and the CD8+ clones concentrated in EMRA.

The CDR3 is made up of 16 amino acids. The ends lost 0 bases at V and 4 bases at J; junction bases unmatched: 5. The germline CDR1 and CDR2 sequences are SGHAT and FQNNGV. The chain employs TRBV11-2 and TRBJ1-2, with 10 bases identical to TRBD1. The TCR comes from a man aged 18 to 29 who had mild COVID-19 (a few samples of this study predate the infection). Cell type and time point are not known. The specimen sequenced was PBMCs or a T cell subset sorted from them (not recorded which). The CDR3: CASSLDGGTGAYGYTF. The CDR3 nucleotides read TGTGCCAGCAGCTTAGATGGGGGGACAGGGGCCTATGGCTACACCTTC.